This T cell receptor beta chain was identified in a study of PD-1 blockade in mismatch repair-deficient tumors. Overall study context: Patients had 12 mismatch repair-deficient cancer types and were previously treated and progressing. Study findings and constraints: Tumor-resident clones, often absent from pretreatment blood, expanded after pembrolizumab and then contracted.

With respect to this clone: The antigen remains undetermined.

Clones were sequenced by immunoSEQ multiplex PCR, and TCRdb holds only the in-frame ones, with some missing. The sample includes about 100,000 clones, approximately 83% seen only once; the top ten take about 6.3%. Germline values: CDR1 MNHEY, CDR2 SMNVEV (reference sequence). The CDR3 consists of 16 residues. The trim removed 3 bases at V and 3 bases at J, leaving 7 bases unmatched. TCR sequencing covered a few patients who responded to pembrolizumab. Source: peripheral blood, taken roughly 36 weeks after starting pembrolizumab. This TCR derives from an adult with mismatch repair-deficient cancer. V usage is TRBV27 and J usage is TRBJ2-5, with TRBD1 identical over 10 bases. Written as DNA, the CDR3 is TGTGCCAGCAGTTTTTTCCCGACAGGGGGCGAAGAGACCCAGTACTTC. It encodes CASSFFPTGGEETQYF.